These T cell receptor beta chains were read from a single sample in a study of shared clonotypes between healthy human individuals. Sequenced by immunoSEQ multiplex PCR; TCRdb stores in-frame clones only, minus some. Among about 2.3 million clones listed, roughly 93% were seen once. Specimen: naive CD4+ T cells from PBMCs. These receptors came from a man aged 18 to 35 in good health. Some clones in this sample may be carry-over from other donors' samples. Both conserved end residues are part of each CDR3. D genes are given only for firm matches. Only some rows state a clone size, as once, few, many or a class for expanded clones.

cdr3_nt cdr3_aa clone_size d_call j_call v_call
TGTGCCAGTTCAAGGGAGGACAATGAGCAGTTCTTC CASSREDNEQFF few . TRBJ2-1 TRBV9
TGTGCCAGCAGAAAGGGACTAGCGGACTCCTACAATGAGCAGTTCTTC CASRKGLADSYNEQFF . TRBD2 TRBJ2-1 TRBV7-9
TGCAGCGTTTCCACCCTTACCGCGGGACAGAACGTCTATGGCTACACCTTC CSVSTLTAGQNVYGYTF . TRBD1 TRBJ1-2 TRBV29-1
TGTGCCAGTAGTAACGGTGGGACAGCAGTGAACACTGAAGCTTTCTTT CASSNGGTAVNTEAFF . TRBD1 TRBJ1-1 TRBV19
TGTGCCAGCAGCTTAAAGCTTAGGGACTGCCACCAATTCAATCGGCAGTTCTTC CASSLKLRDCHQFNRQFF . . TRBJ2-1 TRBV7-4
TGTGCCAGCAGCTTGGTCCTAGCGGGATCTGGGGAGACCCAGTACTTC CASSLVLAGSGETQYF . TRBD2 TRBJ2-5 TRBV5-5
TGCGCCAGCAGCCGACAGGGGAACACTGAAGCTTTCTTT CASSRQGNTEAFF . TRBD1 TRBJ1-1 TRBV4-1
TGTGCCAGCAGTTCATCGGGACTAGGAGACAATGAGCAGTTCTTC CASSSSGLGDNEQFF . TRBD2 TRBJ2-1 TRBV6-5
TGTGCCAGCAGCCCCCGCCCGGGAAACTACGAGCAGTACTTC CASSPRPGNYEQYF . . TRBJ2-7 TRBV11-2
TGCGCCAGCAGCCAACGCACCATGGGGACTAGCGGAAACAATGAGCAGTTCTTC CASSQRTMGTSGNNEQFF . TRBD2 TRBJ2-1 TRBV4-1
TGTGCCAGCAGTCCCGGGGTCGAGCAGTACTTC CASSPGVEQYF . . TRBJ2-7 TRBV7-9
TGTGCCAGCAGTATTCCGACAGGTGAACCCTATGGCTACACCTTC CASSIPTGEPYGYTF . . TRBJ1-2 TRBV28
TGTGCCAGCTCACCACTGAATCAGGGCTCTAATGAAAAACTGTTTTTT CASSPLNQGSNEKLFF . . TRBJ1-4 TRBV18
TGTGCCAGCAGCCAACTCGGGACAGGGGGTAACGAGCAGTACTTC CASSQLGTGGNEQYF once TRBD1 TRBJ2-7 TRBV4-2
TGTGCCAGCAGCTTAGATACAGGGGGACTAGCGGGAAACAATGAGCAGTTCTTC CASSLDTGGLAGNNEQFF . TRBD2 TRBJ2-1 TRBV7-2
TGTGCCATCAGTGATTGGGGGACTAGCGGGAGACAAAACATTCAGTACTTC CAISDWGTSGRQNIQYF . TRBD2 TRBJ2-4 TRBV10-3
TGTGCCAGCAGTCCAGGGGGAGTAGCCAAAAACATTCAGTACTTC CASSPGGVAKNIQYF once TRBD1 TRBJ2-4 TRBV6-5
TGTGCCAGCTACGAGGCGAGAGGTTCTGGCTACACCTTC CASYEARGSGYTF few . TRBJ1-2 TRBV28
TGTGCCAGCAGCCAAACTAAATTCTACGAGCAGTACTTC CASSQTKFYEQYF . . TRBJ2-7 TRBV7-8
TGTGCCAGCAGCGGCGGGACTAGTGGAGAGACCCAGTACTTC CASSGGTSGETQYF . TRBD2 TRBJ2-5 TRBV5-4
TGTGCCAGCAGCTTCCGGGGGGATTATGGCTACACCTTC CASSFRGDYGYTF once . TRBJ1-2 TRBV13
TGTGCCAGCAGTAGGACAGGGGCCCTATTAGAACCCCAGCATTTT CASSRTGALLEPQHF . TRBD1 TRBJ1-5 TRBV28
TGTGCCAGTCAACTAGAAAGTCACCAGCAGTACTTC CASQLESHQQYF few . TRBJ2-7 TRBV7-9
TGTGCCAGCTCACCACTTACAGGGGGCTTAGATGAGCAGTTCTTC CASSPLTGGLDEQFF . TRBD1 TRBJ2-1 TRBV18
TGTGCCAGCAGCCAGGGACAGGGTAGGGCTGTGGCTAACTATGGCTACACCTTC CASSQGQGRAVANYGYTF . TRBD1 TRBJ1-2 TRBV7-3
TGTGCCAGCAGGACGTGGGGGGTGCAAGAGACCCAGTACTTC CASRTWGVQETQYF . . TRBJ2-5 TRBV6-1
TGTGCCAGCAGCTCCAGGGTTTCGAACAATGAGCAGTTCTTC CASSSRVSNNEQFF . . TRBJ2-1 TRBV2
TGTGCCAGAAGCCCAGGGGGAAGGGGCAATCAGCCCCAGCATTTT CARSPGGRGNQPQHF . TRBD1 TRBJ1-5 TRBV5-3
TGTGCCAGCAGCGTAGGTGACGGGGTTGATGAGCAGTTCTTC CASSVGDGVDEQFF . . TRBJ2-1 TRBV9
TGCGCCAGCAGTACAACTAGCAGCAGCTCCTACGAGCAGTACTTC CASSTTSSSSYEQYF . . TRBJ2-7 TRBV4-1
TGTGCCAGCAGTGCTAGGGACAGAAGAAACACCATATATTTT CASSARDRRNTIYF . TRBD1 TRBJ1-3 TRBV6-5
TGTGCCTGGACGGAATATAATAGCAATCAGCCCCAGCATTTT CAWTEYNSNQPQHF . . TRBJ1-5 TRBV30
TGTGCCAGCAGTCGACTAGCGGGAGGTGGCGGGGAGCTGTTTTTT CASSRLAGGGGELFF few TRBD2 TRBJ2-2 TRBV6-5